This is a list of T cell receptor beta chains from one sample in a study of T cell repertoires in cytomegalovirus infection. TCRdb analysed the reads with MiXCR anew, one entry per CDR3 protein. The sample contains 100,000 to 150,000 distinct CDR3 sequences, approximately 8.8% of which appear only once. The material sequenced was PBMCs. These receptors originate from a human donor in good health (CMV status not recorded). Some clones in this sample may be carry-over from other donors' samples. CDR3s include the opening cysteine and the closing phenylalanine or tryptophan. A D gene is named only where the DNA matches it firmly.

CDR3 | J | V | D
CASSFPSTDTQYF | TRBJ2-3 | TRBV12-3/TRBV12-4 | .
CSVVPGLNSNEQFF | TRBJ2-1 | TRBV29-1 | .
CASSPGQGLLGQYF | TRBJ2-7 | TRBV12-3/TRBV12-4 | TRBD1
CSVEIQGFAFF | TRBJ1-1 | TRBV29-1 | .
CASSLRDGAYEQYF | TRBJ2-7 | TRBV7-2 | .
CATSSEDGSGNTIYF | TRBJ1-3 | TRBV15 | .
CASSLGEAENSYEQYF | TRBJ2-7 | TRBV7-2 | .
CAISELQGHYGYTF | TRBJ1-2 | TRBV10-3 | .
CASSPQGTSGYTF | TRBJ1-2 | TRBV28 | TRBD1
CSVGQGVNYGYTF | TRBJ1-2 | TRBV29-1 | TRBD1
CASSQEGQGKNIQYF | TRBJ2-4 | TRBV4-1 | TRBD1
CASSLEAARAQETQYF | TRBJ2-5 | TRBV5-1 | .
CASSAPGGALGANVLTF | TRBJ2-6 | TRBV19 | TRBD2
CASSLDFSGTSVF | TRBJ2-1 | TRBV7-2 | TRBD2
CASSFVQGASGELFF | TRBJ2-2 | TRBV12-3/TRBV12-4 | TRBD1
CASSLVGSGRIQETQYF | TRBJ2-5 | TRBV7-2 | TRBD2
CASSPPSGPGELFF | TRBJ2-2 | TRBV18 | .
CTFLGQLSSYNEQFF | TRBJ2-1 | TRBV29-1 | .
CASRGQGYEQYF | TRBJ2-7 | TRBV7-9 | TRBD1
CASSLFSGGPDEQFF | TRBJ2-1 | TRBV7-9 | TRBD2
CASRRGSYEQYF | TRBJ2-7 | TRBV28 | TRBD2
CANSGTGGIEQFF | TRBJ2-1 | TRBV7-9 | .
CSARDQTKMNTEAFF | TRBJ1-1 | TRBV20-1 | .
CASSLATGYNQPQHF | TRBJ1-5 | TRBV7-2 | TRBD1
CSASMPLGVQETQYF | TRBJ2-5 | TRBV20-1 | .
CASSSGELPQHF | TRBJ1-5 | TRBV7-2 | .
CASSLAAGANEQYF | TRBJ2-7 | TRBV7-2 | .
CASSPGGEETQYF | TRBJ2-5 | TRBV2 | TRBD2
CASSVQGATGELFF | TRBJ2-2 | TRBV9 | TRBD1
CASSPGAVNEQFF | TRBJ2-1 | TRBV5-1 | .
CASSKIDRNTEAFF | TRBJ1-1 | TRBV19 | .
CASRNGQGALYSNQPQHF | TRBJ1-5 | TRBV6-4 | TRBD1
CSAGDRGGNYEQYF | TRBJ2-7 | TRBV20-1 | .
CSARDRGRSTDTQYF | TRBJ2-3 | TRBV20-1 | .
CSATTGVATEAFF | TRBJ1-1 | TRBV20-1 | TRBD1
CSVKTSGGIQETQYF | TRBJ2-5 | TRBV20-1 | TRBD2
CASSEGPTGTFEQYF | TRBJ2-7 | TRBV2 | .
CASSLIAGQTGGDTQYF | TRBJ2-3 | TRBV14 | TRBD2
CASSLLSGGSISYNEQFF | TRBJ2-1 | TRBV7-2 | TRBD2
CSVEDSGLSYEQYF | TRBJ2-7 | TRBV29-1 | .
CATGLLTEAFF | TRBJ1-1 | TRBV2 | .
CASSWDLLEAFF | TRBJ1-1 | TRBV5-5 | .
CASSLVRGAGSTGELFF | TRBJ2-2 | TRBV11-3 | .
CSARGTDTQYF | TRBJ2-3 | TRBV20-1 | .
CASSLGGASRTEAFF | TRBJ1-1 | TRBV5-1 | .
CASSFRGRETQYF | TRBJ2-5 | TRBV28 | .